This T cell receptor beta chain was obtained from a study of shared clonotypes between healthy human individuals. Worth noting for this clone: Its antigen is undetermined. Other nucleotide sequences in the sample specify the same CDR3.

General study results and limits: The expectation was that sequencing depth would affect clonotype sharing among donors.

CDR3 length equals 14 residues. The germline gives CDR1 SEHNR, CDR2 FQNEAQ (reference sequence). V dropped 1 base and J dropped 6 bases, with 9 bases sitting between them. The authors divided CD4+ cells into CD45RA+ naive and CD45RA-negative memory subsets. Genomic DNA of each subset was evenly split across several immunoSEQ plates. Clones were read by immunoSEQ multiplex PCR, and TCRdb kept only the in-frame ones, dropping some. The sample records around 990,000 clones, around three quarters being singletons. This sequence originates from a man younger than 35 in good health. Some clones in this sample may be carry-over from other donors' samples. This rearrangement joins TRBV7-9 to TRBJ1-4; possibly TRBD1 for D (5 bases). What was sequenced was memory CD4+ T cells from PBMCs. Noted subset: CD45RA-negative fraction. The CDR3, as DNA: TGTGCCAGCAGCTTAGGGCAGGGAGATGAAAAACTGTTTTTT. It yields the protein CASSLGQGDEKLFF.